This section outlines one T cell receptor (beta chain) sequence together with its context. The data were obtained in a study of blood T cell repertoires in COVID-19. Whole-study context: Some COVID-19 samples were acute and others convalescent; all came from the United States, Italy and Spain. The cDNA or gDNA used as material had been derived from T cells, B-cell-depleted T cells, or PBMCs.

Per the original data handling: Reference gene primer amplification in the assay estimated nucleated cell counts. Profiling relied on immunoSEQ multiplex PCR, and the TCRdb table lists in-frame clones only, not all of them. That table is the source of V, J and clone size, and D and trimming were worked out from the DNA. The sample consists of about 91,000 clones, 88% of them appearing once. Sequenced material: peripheral blood. The sequence was obtained from a woman aged 65 to 85 with acute or convalescent COVID-19.

The DNA of the CDR3 is TGCGCCAGCAGTGAGCCAGGGGCGCCCTACAATGAGCAGTTCTTC. It translates to CASSEPGAPYNEQFF. This rearrangement joins TRBV10-1 to TRBJ2-1, with D possibly matching TRBD1 (6 bases). The CDR3 has 15 amino acids. Germline-derived CDR1 and CDR2 are WNHNN and SYGVQD (reference sequence). Deletions cut 2 bases from V and 2 bases from J, with 10 bases between.